This TCR beta chain appears in the sequencing data of a study of persistence of HIV-infected CD4 T cells. Trimming left V 3 bases short and J 2 bases short, with 10 bases between. Germline CDR1 and CDR2: SGHTA and FQGNSA. This CDR3 is built from 14 residues. The libraries were made with immunoSEQ version 4 in survey mode. Only in-frame clones appear in the TCRdb table, and some are missing; sequencing was by immunoSEQ multiplex PCR. This table holds approximately 34,000 clones, roughly four fifths found once. Overlapping HIV-1 Gag 15-mer peptides at 0.85 to 1 ug per peptide per mL were used. Memory cells lacking CD40L and CD69 with high CD45RO were sorted. Remarks on this clone: Its antigen is not identified.

The V gene is TRBV7-2, the J gene TRBJ1-1, with D perhaps TRBD1 (6 bases). The sequence came from an adult woman with HIV who was CMV-seropositive. The sample here was CD4+ T cells sorted from PBMCs after approximately 19-hour stimulation, taken from a patient who received antiretroviral therapy. The CDR3 DNA follows: TGTGCCAGCAGCTTGGACAGATTAAACACTGAAGCTTTCTTT. It codes for CASSLDRLNTEAFF.